One sample yielded the 24 T cell receptor beta chains listed below, sequenced in a study of cytomegalovirus exposure and HLA in healthy donors. PCR employed 60 Vbeta and 13 Jbeta primers. Sequencing was performed with immunoSEQ multiplex PCR; in TCRdb, only in-frame clones are kept and a portion is missing. In the table there are about 180,000 clones, approximately 84% of which are singletons. The material sequenced was PBMCs. The receptors here all came from a girl between 10 and 17 years old in good health and CMV-seropositive.

The chain uses TRBV10-3 and TRBJ1-6; D is uncertain. CDR1 ENHRY and CDR2 SYGVKD come from the germline V gene. This CDR3 comprises 15 residues. V was cut by 2 bases and J by 3 bases, with 8 bases left in between. CDR3 DNA sequence: TGTGCCATCAGTGAGGGGAGGTACTATAATTCACCCCTCCACTTT. Translated: CAISEGRYYNSPLHF.

The CDR3 here is CSVEVGGYEQYF. The CDR3 DNA reads as TGCAGCGTTGAAGTTGGCGGATACGAGCAGTACTTC. The chain recombines TRBV29-1 with TRBJ2-5; D unclear. The tail of the sequence fits TRBJ2-7 better, so the J call may be wrong. The CDR3 runs 12 residues. CDR1 and CDR2 from the germline V gene are SQVTM and ANQGSEA.

This clone appeared a single time. This chain joins TRBV19 and TRBJ2-7, with a possible D match to TRBD1 (6 bases). The CDR3 runs 13 residues. The germline V gene has CDR1 LNHDA and CDR2 SQIVND (reference sequence). V gave up 7 bases and J gave up 3 bases, with 13 bases separating them. The CDR3 spells CASTSGALYEQYF. In nucleotides, the CDR3 is TGTGCCAGTACATCAGGGGCCCTCTACGAGCAGTACTTC.

The CDR3 coding sequence is TGTGCCAGCAGCTTTCATGGACAACAAGAGACCCAGTACTTC. Translation: CASSFHGQQETQYF. The rearrangement joins TRBV13 to TRBJ2-5; D perhaps matches TRBD1 (5 bases). There are 14 residues in the CDR3. With 3 bases removed from V and 2 bases from J, the gap between germline ends came to 10 bases. Germline V gives CDR1 PRHDT, CDR2 FYEKMQ (reference sequence). The entire variable domain, with the rest obtained from reference TRBV13 and TRBJ2-5, is as follows: AAGVIQSPRHLIKEKRETATLKCYPIPRHDTVYWYQQGPGQDPQFLISFYEKMQSDKGSIPDRFSAQQFSDYHSELNMSSLELGDSALYFCASSFHGQQETQYFGPGTRLLVL.

The genes are TRBV28 and TRBJ1-5, with D possibly matching TRBD1 (6 bases). CDR1 MDHEN and CDR2 SYDVKM come from the germline V gene. The CDR3 contains 13 residues. The V end was cut by 7 bases, the J end by 7 bases, with 14 bases between. Here the CDR3 DNA reads TGTGCCAGCACCCTGACAGGCAGCCAGCCCCAGCATTTT. This encodes CASTLTGSQPQHF. Drawing the rest from reference TRBV28 and TRBJ1-5, the complete variable domain is DVKVTQSSRYLVKRTGEKVFLECVQDMDHENMFWYRQDPGLGLRLIYFSYDVKMKEKGDIPEGYSVSREKKERFSLILESASTNQTSMYLCASTLTGSQPQHFGDGTRLSIL.

The chain employs TRBV18 and TRBJ2-7; 9 positions match TRBD1. V lost 9 bases and J lost 5; bases outside the gene matches: 8. This CDR3 comprises 13 residues. Looked up from germline, CDR1 is KGHSH and CDR2 is LQKENI. DNA of the CDR3: TGTGCCAGTTATACAGGGGGCGGCGACGAGCAGTACTTC. This encodes CASYTGGGDEQYF.

This chain's CDR3 is CASSARQGGEQFF. CDR3 sequence (DNA): TGTGCCAGCAGCGCACGACAGGGGGGGGAGCAGTTCTTC. The chain carries TRBV7-2 and TRBJ2-1, with 9 bases identical to TRBD1. This CDR3 contains 13 residues. After removal of 5 bases from V and 10 bases from J, the junction contained 6 bases not matched to a gene. Per the germline V gene, CDR1 is SGHTA and CDR2 is FQGNSA. The variable domain in full, completed from reference TRBV7-2 and TRBJ2-1, reads GAGVSQSPSNKVTEKGKDVELRCDPISGHTALYWYRQSLGQGLEFLIYFQGNSAPDKSGLPSDRFSAERTGGSVSTLTIQRTQQEDSAVYLCASSARQGGEQFFGPGTRLTVL.

The rearrangement joins TRBV28 to TRBJ2-2, with a weak D call TRBD2 (6 bases). Germline values: CDR1 MDHEN, CDR2 SYDVKM. This CDR3 spans 15 amino acids. V was pared by 7 bases and J by 1 base, with 13 bases between. This chain's CDR3 is CASKVADKNTGELFF. The CDR3 coding sequence is TGTGCCAGCAAGGTAGCGGACAAGAACACCGGGGAGCTGTTTTTT. The complete variable domain, with remaining parts taken from reference TRBV28 and TRBJ2-2, reads DVKVTQSSRYLVKRTGEKVFLECVQDMDHENMFWYRQDPGLGLRLIYFSYDVKMKEKGDIPEGYSVSREKKERFSLILESASTNQTSMYLCASKVADKNTGELFFGEGSRLTVL.

CDR3 region: CASSSDGESNQPQHF. The CDR3 DNA reads as TGTGCCAGCAGCTCCGACGGGGAGAGCAATCAGCCCCAGCATTTT. V is TRBV7-6 and J is TRBJ1-5; D not certain. This CDR3 is 15 amino acids long. V was pared by 4 bases and J by 1 base, with 11 bases between. The germline V gene encodes CDR1 SGHVS and CDR2 FNYEAQ.

The chain uses TRBV4-1 and TRBJ2-1; 9 bases line up with TRBD2. V trimming: 0 bases; J trimming: 0 bases; junction bases outside the gene matches: 3. The V gene's germline CDR1 is MGHRA and CDR2 YSYEKL. The CDR3 contains 17 residues. The CDR3 spells CASSQDLTSGSYNEQFF. The CDR3, as DNA: TGCGCCAGCAGCCAAGATCTGACTAGCGGCTCCTACAATGAGCAGTTCTTC.

The chain has TRBV19 and TRBJ1-2; D remains unclear. V was cut by 6 bases and J by 1 base, with 12 bases left in between. CDR3 length: 14 residues. Germline-derived CDR1 and CDR2 are LNHDA and SQIVND (reference sequence). This chain's CDR3 is CASRFKDFNYGYTF. The CDR3 coding sequence is TGTGCCAGTAGATTCAAGGACTTTAACTATGGCTACACCTTC.

This chain joins TRBV5-1 and TRBJ1-4; 7 bases fit TRBD1. V was clipped by 2 bases and J by 5 bases; unmatched bases: 3. The CDR3 covers 14 residues. Germline V gene lookup returns CDR1 SGHRS and CDR2 YFSETQ. CDR3 region: CASSFWDRNEKLFF. CDR3 DNA sequence: TGCGCCAGCAGCTTTTGGGACAGAAATGAAAAACTGTTTTTT.

The chain is built from TRBV5-1 and TRBJ2-1; D not resolved. The germline CDR1 and CDR2 sequences are SGHRS and YFSETQ. The CDR3 is 14 amino acids. Trimming stripped 0 bases from V and 1 base from J, with 5 bases between. As DNA, the CDR3 is TGCGCCAGCAGCTTGGTCCAATCCTACAATGAGCAGTTCTTC. This codes for CASSLVQSYNEQFF.

The chain couples TRBV25-1 to TRBJ2-7; 9 nucleotides line up with TRBD2. CDR1 and CDR2 (germline): MGHDK, SYGVNS. The V segment lost 2 bases and the J segment 4 bases; nucleotides outside the gene matches: 3. The CDR3 is 14 residues long. CDR3 loop: CASSEGTSNYEQYF. The DNA of the CDR3 is TGTGCCAGCAGTGAAGGGACTAGCAATTACGAGCAGTACTTC.

Only one count was recorded for this clone. The rearrangement links TRBV27 to TRBJ2-2; TRBD2 might be the D (7 bases). V shed 3 bases and J shed 3 bases, with 17 bases lying between them. The CDR3 has 17 amino acids. From germline, CDR1 is MNHEY and CDR2 SMNVEV (reference sequence). The chain's CDR3 is CASSFDWGGVYTGELFF. Here the CDR3 DNA reads TGTGCCAGCAGTTTTGATTGGGGGGGCGTGTACACCGGGGAGCTGTTTTTT.

The rearrangement joins TRBV6-5 to TRBJ2-5, with D possibly being TRBD2 (6 bases). The CDR3 is 12 amino acids. The germline gives CDR1 MNHEY, CDR2 SVGAGI. V lost 8 bases and J lost 4, with 11 bases in between. The DNA of the CDR3 is TGTGCCAGCGGCGGGGTGGGAGAGACCCAGTACTTC. It is translated as CASGGVGETQYF.

The genes are TRBV27 and TRBJ2-2, with TRBD2 matching 8 bases. The CDR3 loop spans 18 amino acids. V shed 1 base, J shed 2 bases, and the junction held 9 bases outside the gene matches. The germline gives CDR1 MNHEY, CDR2 SMNVEV (reference sequence). The DNA of the CDR3 is TGTGCCAGCAGTTTATTGATTGGTAGCGGGACCAACACCGGGGAGCTGTTTTTT. It encodes CASSLLIGSGTNTGELFF.

This rearrangement joins TRBV7-9 to TRBJ2-5, with 8 bases lining up with TRBD2. There are 15 residues in the CDR3. Per germline, CDR1 SEHNR and CDR2 FQNEAQ (reference sequence). V lost 5 bases and J lost 4; bases outside the gene matches: 9. The DNA for the CDR3 is TGTGCCAGCAGCCCTCTTGCGGGAGGTCGAGAGACCCAGTACTTC. Translating gives CASSPLAGGRETQYF.

The chain employs TRBV2 and TRBJ1-4, with 9 bases that match TRBD1. The V and J ends lost 8 bases and 8 bases, in that order; junction bases with no gene match: 9. Germline V CDR1 and CDR2: SNHLY, FYNNEI. The CDR3 loop spans 14 amino acids. The chain's CDR3 is CASVKDRGVEKLFF. In DNA, the CDR3 is TGTGCCAGCGTCAAGGACAGGGGCGTAGAAAAACTGTTTTTT.

The CDR3 bases are TGTGCCTGGTTACCAGGGACGGGAGACACCATATATTTT. It yields the protein CAWLPGTGDTIYF. The rearrangement joins TRBV30 to TRBJ1-3; a weak D match, TRBD1 (5 bases). The ends were cut back, 5 bases at V and 8 bases at J, with 16 bases in the middle. This CDR3 spans 13 amino acids. CDR1 and CDR2 (germline): GTSNPN, SVGIG (reference sequence).

The chain joins TRBV19 to TRBJ1-5; possibly TRBD1 for D (5 bases). There are 16 residues in the CDR3. Trimming shortened V by 0 bases and J by 6 bases, and 15 bases separated the two germline ends. Germline CDR1 reads LNHDA; CDR2 reads SQIVND (reference sequence). In nucleotides, the CDR3 is TGTGCCAGTAGTATAGATCTATGGGGGGTCGGTCAGCCCCAGCATTTT. Translation: CASSIDLWGVGQPQHF.

The V gene is TRBV7-3, the J gene TRBJ2-7, with 8 bases lining up with TRBD2. Trimming took 3 bases from V and 0 from J; bases not matched to a gene: 4. This CDR3 region has 15 residues. The germline V gene encodes CDR1 SGHTA and CDR2 FQGTGA. The CDR3 DNA is TGTGCCAGCAGCTTGGCGGGAGGTAGCTCCTACGAGCAGTACTTC. This codes for CASSLAGGSSYEQYF. The whole variable domain, filled in from reference TRBV7-3 and TRBJ2-7, reads GAGVSQTPSNKVTEKGKYVELRCDPISGHTALYWYRQSLGQGPEFLIYFQGTGAADDSGLPNDRFFAVRPEGSVSTLKIQRTERGDSAVYLCASSLAGGSSYEQYFGPGTRLTVT.

The chain has TRBV29-1 and TRBJ1-1, with TRBD1 identical over 10 bases. V was pared by 4 bases and J by 7 bases, with 0 bases of the junction left unmatched. CDR3 size: 11 residues. Germline V gene sequence: CDR1 SQVTM, CDR2 ANQGSEA. This chain's CDR3 is CSVGDRGEAFF. In DNA form, the CDR3 reads TGCAGCGTTGGGGACAGGGGTGAAGCTTTCTTT.

The chain has TRBV13 and TRBJ2-1; TRBD2 aligns across 11 bases. This CDR3 is 16 amino acids long. The V gene end was trimmed by 5 bases and the J gene end by 8 bases; junction bases not matched to a gene: 11. Germline values: CDR1 PRHDT, CDR2 FYEKMQ (reference sequence). The CDR3 DNA sequence: TGTGCCAGCAGCCGCCTGACTAGCGGGATTTGGTATGAGCAGTTCTTC. Its translation is CASSRLTSGIWYEQFF.